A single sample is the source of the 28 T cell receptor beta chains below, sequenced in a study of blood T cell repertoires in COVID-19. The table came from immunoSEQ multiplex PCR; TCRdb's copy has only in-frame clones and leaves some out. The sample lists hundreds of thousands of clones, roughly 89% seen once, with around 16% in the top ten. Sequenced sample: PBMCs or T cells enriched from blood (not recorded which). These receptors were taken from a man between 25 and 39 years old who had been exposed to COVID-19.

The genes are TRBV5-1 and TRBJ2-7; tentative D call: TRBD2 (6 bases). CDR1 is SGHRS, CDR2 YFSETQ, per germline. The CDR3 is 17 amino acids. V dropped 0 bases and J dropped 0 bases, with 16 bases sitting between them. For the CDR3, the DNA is TGCGCCAGCAGCTTGGTGTCTGGCGGGAAGAGCTCCTACGAGCAGTACTTC. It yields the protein CASSLVSGGKSSYEQYF.

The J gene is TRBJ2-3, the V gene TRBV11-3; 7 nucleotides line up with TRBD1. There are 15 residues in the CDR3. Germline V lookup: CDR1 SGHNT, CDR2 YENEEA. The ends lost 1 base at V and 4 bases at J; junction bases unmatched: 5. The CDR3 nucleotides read TGTGCCAGCAGCTTAGGCCTACAGGGGCCAGATACGCAGTATTTT. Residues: CASSLGLQGPDTQYF.

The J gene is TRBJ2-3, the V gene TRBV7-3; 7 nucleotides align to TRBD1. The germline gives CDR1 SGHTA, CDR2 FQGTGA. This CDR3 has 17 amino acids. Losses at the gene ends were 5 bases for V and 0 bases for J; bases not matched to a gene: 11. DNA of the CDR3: TGTGCCAGCAGCCCCGCGAGGGGGCACCGGAGCACAGATACGCAGTATTTT. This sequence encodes CASSPARGHRSTDTQYF.

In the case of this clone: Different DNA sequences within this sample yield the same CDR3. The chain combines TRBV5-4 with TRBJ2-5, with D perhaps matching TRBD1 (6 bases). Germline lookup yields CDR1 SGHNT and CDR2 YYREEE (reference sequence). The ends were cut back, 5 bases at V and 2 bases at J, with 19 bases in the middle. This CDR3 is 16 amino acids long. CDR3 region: CASSWGTRGGQETQYF. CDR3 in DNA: TGTGCCAGCAGTTGGGGAACGCGAGGGGGTCAAGAGACCCAGTACTTC.

DNA of the CDR3: TGTGCCAGCAGCTTGCATGGTCAGGGGGTCTACGAGCAGTACTTC. Its protein is CASSLHGQGVYEQYF. The rearrangement joins TRBV5-5 to TRBJ2-7, with 7 bases matching TRBD1. The CDR3 contains 15 residues. Germline V lookup: CDR1 SGHKS, CDR2 YYEKEE (reference sequence). The V gene end was trimmed by 1 base and the J gene end by 3 bases; junction bases not matched to a gene: 7.

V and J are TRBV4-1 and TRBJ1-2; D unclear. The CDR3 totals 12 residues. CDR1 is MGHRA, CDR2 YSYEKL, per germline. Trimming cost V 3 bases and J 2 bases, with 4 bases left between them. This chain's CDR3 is CASSQRNYGYTF. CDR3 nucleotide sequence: TGCGCCAGCAGCCAGAGAAACTATGGCTACACCTTC.

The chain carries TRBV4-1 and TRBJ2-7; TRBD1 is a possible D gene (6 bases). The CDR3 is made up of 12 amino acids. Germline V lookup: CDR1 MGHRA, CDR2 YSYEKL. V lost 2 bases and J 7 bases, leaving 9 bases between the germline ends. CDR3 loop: CASSQTGLEQYF. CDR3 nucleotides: TGCGCCAGCAGCCAAACAGGGTTAGAGCAGTACTTC.

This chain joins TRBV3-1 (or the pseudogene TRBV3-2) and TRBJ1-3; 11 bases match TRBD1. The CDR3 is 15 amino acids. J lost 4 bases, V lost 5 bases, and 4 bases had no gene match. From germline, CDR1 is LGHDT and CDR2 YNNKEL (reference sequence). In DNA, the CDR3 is TGTGCCAGCAGCATGGACAGGGGGCTGGGAAACACCATATATTTT. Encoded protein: CASSMDRGLGNTIYF.

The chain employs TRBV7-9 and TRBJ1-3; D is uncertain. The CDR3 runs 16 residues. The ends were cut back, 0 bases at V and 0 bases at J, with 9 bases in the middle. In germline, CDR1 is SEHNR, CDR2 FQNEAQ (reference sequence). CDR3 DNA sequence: TGTGCCAGCAGCTTAGCTGTACAAAGCTCTGGAAACACCATATATTTT. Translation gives CASSLAVQSSGNTIYF.

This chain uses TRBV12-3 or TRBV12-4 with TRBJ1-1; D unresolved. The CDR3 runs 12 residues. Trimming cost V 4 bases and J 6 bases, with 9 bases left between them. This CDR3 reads CASSSTAPEAFF. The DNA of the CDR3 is TGTGCCAGCAGTTCGACTGCGCCTGAAGCTTTCTTT.

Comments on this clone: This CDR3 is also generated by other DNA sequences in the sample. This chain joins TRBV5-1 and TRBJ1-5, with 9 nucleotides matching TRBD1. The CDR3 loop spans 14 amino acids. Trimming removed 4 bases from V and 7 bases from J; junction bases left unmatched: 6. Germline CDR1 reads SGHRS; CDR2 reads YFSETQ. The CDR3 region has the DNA TGCGCCAGCAGCCTGGGACAGGGAGACCAGCCCCAGCATTTT. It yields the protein CASSLGQGDQPQHF.

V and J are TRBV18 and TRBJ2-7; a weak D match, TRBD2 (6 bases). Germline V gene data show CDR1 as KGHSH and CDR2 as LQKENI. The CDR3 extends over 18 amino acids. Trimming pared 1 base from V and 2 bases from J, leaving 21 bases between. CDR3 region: CASSPLRPSQGTAYEQYF. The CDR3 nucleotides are TGTGCCAGCTCACCACTCAGACCGAGCCAAGGGACTGCCTACGAGCAGTACTTC.

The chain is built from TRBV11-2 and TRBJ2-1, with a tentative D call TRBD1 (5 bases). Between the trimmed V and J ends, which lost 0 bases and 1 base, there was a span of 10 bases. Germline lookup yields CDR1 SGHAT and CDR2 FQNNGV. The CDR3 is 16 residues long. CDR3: CASSLEIGDSYNEQFF. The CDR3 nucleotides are TGTGCCAGCAGCTTAGAAATAGGGGATTCCTACAATGAGCAGTTCTTC.

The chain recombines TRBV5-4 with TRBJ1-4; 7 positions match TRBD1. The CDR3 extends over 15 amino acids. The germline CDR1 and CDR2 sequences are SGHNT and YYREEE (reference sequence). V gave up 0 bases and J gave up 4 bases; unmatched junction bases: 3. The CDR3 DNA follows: TGTGCCAGCAGCTTGGCGGGACAGTTTAATGAAAAACTGTTTTTT. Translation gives CASSLAGQFNEKLFF.

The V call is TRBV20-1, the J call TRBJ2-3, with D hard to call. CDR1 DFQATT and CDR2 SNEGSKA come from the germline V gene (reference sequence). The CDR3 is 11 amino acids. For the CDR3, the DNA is TGCGGTCTTTTAGGCACAGATACGCAGTATTTT. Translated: CGLLGTDTQYF.

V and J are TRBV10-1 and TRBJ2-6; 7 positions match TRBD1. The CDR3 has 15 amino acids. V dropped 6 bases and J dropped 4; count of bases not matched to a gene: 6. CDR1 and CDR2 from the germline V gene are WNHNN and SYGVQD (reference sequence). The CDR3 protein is CASSLTGAGANVLTF. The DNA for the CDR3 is TGCGCCAGCAGCCTAACAGGGGCAGGGGCCAACGTCCTGACTTTC.

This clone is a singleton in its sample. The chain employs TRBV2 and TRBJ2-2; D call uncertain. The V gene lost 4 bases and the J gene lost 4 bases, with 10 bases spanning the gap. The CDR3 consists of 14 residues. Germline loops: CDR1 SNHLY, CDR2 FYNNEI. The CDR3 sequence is CASSVIQITGELFF. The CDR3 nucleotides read TGTGCCAGCAGTGTAATCCAGATCACCGGGGAGCTGTTTTTT.

The CDR3 loop reads CAISHWGGGKYYEQYF. CDR3 DNA sequence: TGTGCCATCAGTCATTGGGGCGGGGGGAAATACTACGAGCAGTACTTC. The chain couples TRBV10-3 to TRBJ2-7; 8 nucleotides match TRBD2. Trimming at V came to 5 bases and at J to 3 bases, leaving 12 bases not matched to a gene. CDR1 and CDR2 (germline): ENHRY, SYGVKD. There are 16 residues in the CDR3.

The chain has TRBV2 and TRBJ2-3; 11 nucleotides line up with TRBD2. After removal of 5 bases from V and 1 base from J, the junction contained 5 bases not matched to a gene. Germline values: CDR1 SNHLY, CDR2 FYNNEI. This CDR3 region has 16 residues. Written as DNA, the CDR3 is TGTGCCAGCAGTCCCCGACTAGCGGGGCGCACAGATACGCAGTATTTT. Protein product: CASSPRLAGRTDTQYF.

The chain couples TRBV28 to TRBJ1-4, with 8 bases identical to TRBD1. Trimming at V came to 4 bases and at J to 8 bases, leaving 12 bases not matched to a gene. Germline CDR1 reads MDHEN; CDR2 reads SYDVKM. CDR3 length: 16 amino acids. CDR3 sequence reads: CASSSSRGQGREKLFF. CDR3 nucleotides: TGTGCCAGCAGTTCGAGCCGAGGACAGGGCCGAGAAAAACTGTTTTTT. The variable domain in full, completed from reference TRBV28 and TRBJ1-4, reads DVKVTQSSRYLVKRTGEKVFLECVQDMDHENMFWYRQDPGLGLRLIYFSYDVKMKEKGDIPEGYSVSREKKERFSLILESASTNQTSMYLCASSSSRGQGREKLFFGSGTQLSVL.

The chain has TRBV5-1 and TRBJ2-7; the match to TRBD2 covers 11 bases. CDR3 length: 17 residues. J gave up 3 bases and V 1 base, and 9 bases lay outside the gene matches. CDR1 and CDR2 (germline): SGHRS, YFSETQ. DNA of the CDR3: TGCGCCAGCAGCTTGAATCTAGCGGGGGGTAGTATCTACGAGCAGTACTTC. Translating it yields CASSLNLAGGSIYEQYF.

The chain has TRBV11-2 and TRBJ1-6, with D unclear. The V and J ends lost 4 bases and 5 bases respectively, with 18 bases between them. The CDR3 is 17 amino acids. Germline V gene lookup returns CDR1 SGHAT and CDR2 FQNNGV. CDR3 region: CASSSGGLRVDNSPLHF. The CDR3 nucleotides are TGTGCCAGCAGCTCTGGCGGGCTCCGGGTAGATAATTCACCCCTCCACTTT.

The CDR3 region has the DNA TGTGCCAGCAGCGCCCAGGGCGGGGGCTCTCCCGGGCAGTTCTTC. Amino acid sequence: CASSAQGGGSPGQFF. This chain links TRBV9 with TRBJ2-1, with D perhaps TRBD2 (7 bases). The germline V gene encodes CDR1 SGDLS and CDR2 YYNGEE. V was cut by 3 bases and J by 12 bases, with 22 bases left in between. This CDR3 contains 15 residues.

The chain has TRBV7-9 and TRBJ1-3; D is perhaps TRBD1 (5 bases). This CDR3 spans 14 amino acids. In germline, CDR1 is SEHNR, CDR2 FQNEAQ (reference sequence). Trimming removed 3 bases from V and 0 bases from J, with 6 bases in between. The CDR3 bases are TGTGCCAGCAGCTTCGACAGCTCTGGAAACACCATATATTTT. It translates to CASSFDSSGNTIYF.

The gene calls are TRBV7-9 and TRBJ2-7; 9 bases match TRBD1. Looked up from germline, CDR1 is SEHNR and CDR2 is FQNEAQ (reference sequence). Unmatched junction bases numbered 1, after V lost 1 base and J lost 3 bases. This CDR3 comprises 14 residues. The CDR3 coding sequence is TGTGCCAGCAGCTTAGGGGACAGGGTCTACGAGCAGTACTTC. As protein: CASSLGDRVYEQYF.

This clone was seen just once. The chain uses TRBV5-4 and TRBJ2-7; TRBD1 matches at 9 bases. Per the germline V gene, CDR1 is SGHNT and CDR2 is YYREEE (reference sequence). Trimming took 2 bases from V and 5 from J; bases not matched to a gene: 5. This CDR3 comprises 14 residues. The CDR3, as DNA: TGTGCCAGCAGCTTCGACAGGGGGTGGGACGAGCAGTACTTC. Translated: CASSFDRGWDEQYF.

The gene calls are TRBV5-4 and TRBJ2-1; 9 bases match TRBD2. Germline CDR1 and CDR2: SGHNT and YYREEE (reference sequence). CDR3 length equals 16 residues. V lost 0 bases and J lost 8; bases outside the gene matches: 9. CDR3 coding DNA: TGTGCCAGCAGCTTGGGCGTAGCTAGCGGGGTTTATGAGCAGTTCTTC. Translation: CASSLGVASGVYEQFF.

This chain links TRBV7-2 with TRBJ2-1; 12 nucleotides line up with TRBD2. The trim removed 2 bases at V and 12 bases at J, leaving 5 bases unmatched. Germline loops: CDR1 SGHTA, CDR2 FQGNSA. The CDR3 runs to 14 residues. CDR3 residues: CASSLKLAGGLQFF. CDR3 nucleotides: TGTGCCAGCAGCTTAAAACTAGCGGGGGGTTTGCAGTTCTTC. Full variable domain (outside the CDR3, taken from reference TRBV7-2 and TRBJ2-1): GAGVSQSPSNKVTEKGKDVELRCDPISGHTALYWYRQSLGQGLEFLIYFQGNSAPDKSGLPSDRFSAERTGGSVSTLTIQRTQQEDSAVYLCASSLKLAGGLQFFGPGTRLTVL.